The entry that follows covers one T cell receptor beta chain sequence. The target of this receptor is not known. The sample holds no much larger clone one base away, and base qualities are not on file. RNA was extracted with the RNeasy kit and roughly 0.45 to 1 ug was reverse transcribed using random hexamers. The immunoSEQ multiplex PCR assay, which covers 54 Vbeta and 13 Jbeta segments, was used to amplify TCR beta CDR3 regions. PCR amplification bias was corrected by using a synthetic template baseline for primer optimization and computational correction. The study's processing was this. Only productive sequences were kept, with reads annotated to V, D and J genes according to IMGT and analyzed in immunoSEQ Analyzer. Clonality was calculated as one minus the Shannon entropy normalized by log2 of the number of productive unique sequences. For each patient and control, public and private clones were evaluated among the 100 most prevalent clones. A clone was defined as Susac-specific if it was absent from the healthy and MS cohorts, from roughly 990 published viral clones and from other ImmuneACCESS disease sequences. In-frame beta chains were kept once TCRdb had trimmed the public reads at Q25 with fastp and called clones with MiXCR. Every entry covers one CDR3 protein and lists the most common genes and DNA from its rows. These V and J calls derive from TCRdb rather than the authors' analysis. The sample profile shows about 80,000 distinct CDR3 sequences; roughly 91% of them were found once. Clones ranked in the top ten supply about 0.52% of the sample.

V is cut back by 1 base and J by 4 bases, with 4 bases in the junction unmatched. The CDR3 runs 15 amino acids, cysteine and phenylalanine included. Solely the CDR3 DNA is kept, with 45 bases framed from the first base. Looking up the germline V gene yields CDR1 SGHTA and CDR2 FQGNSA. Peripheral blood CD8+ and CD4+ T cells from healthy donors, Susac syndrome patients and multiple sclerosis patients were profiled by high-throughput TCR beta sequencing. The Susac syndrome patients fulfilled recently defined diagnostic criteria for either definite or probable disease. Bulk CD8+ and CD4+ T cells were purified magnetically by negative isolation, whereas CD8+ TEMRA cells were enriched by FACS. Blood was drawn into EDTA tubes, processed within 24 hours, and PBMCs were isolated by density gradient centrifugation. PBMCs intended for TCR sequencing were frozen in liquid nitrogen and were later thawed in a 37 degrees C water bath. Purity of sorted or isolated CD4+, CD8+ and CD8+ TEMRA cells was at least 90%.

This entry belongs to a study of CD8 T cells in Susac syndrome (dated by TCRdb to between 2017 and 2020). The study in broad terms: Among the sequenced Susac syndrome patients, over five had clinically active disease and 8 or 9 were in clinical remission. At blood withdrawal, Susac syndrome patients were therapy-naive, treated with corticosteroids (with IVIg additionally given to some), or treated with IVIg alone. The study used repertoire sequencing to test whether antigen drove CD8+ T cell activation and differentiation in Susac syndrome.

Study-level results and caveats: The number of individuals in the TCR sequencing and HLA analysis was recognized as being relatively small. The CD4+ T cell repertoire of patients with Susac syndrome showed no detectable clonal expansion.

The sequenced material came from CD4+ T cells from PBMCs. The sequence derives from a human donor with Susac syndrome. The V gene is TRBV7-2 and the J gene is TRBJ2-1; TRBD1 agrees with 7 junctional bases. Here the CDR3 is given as CASSLGGQSYNEQFF. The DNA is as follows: TGTGCCAGCAGCTTAGGGGGACAGAGTTACAATGAGCAGTTCTTC.